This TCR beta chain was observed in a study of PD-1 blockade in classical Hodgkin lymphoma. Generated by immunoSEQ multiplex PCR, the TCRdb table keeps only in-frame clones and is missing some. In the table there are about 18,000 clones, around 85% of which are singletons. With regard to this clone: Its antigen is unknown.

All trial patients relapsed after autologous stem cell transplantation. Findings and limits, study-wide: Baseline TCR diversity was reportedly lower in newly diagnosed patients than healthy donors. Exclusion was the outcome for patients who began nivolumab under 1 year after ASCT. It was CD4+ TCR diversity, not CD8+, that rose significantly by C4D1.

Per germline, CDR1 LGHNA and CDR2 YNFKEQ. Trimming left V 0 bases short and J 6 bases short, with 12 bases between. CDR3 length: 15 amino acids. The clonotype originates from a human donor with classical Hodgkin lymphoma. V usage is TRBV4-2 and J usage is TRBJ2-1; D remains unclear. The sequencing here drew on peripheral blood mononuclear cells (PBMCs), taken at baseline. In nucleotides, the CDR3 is TGTGCCAGCAGCCAAGATGTACTCCCAAGCAATGAGCAGTTCTTC. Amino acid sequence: CASSQDVLPSNEQFF.